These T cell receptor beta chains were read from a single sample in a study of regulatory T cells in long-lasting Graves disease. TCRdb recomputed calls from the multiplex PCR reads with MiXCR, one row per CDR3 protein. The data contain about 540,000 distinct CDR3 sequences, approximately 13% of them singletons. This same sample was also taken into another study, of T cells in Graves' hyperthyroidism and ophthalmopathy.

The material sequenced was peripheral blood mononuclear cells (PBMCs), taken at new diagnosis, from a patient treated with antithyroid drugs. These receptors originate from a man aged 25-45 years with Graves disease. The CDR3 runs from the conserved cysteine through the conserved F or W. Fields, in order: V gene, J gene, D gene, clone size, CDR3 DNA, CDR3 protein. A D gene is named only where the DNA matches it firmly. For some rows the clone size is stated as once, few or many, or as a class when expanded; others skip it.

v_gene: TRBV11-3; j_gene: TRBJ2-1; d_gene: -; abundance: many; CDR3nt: TGTGCCACCTATAACATGGAGGTCGGATGTACCATTCCTCCGTACAATGAGCAGTTCTTC; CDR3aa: CATYNMEVGCTIPPYNEQFF
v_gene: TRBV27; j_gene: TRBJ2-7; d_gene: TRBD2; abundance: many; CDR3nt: TGTGCCAGCAGTCTCCGCTTGCAAAAAGCGGGAGAGGAGCAGTACTTC; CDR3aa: CASSLRLQKAGEEQYF
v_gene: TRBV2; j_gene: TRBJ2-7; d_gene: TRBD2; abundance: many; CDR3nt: TGTGCCAGCAGTGAAATTTTAGCGGGAGGGTACGAGCAGTACTTC; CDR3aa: CASSEILAGGYEQYF
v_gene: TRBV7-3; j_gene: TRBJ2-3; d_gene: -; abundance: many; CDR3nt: TGTGCCAGCAGCCCGGGTGAGCTTTCCACAGATACGCAGTATTTT; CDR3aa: CASSPGELSTDTQYF
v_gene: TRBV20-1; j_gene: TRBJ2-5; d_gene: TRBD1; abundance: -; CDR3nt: TGCAGTGCTAGAGATCTGAGGACAGGGGGCGCGGAGACCCAGTACTTC; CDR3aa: CSARDLRTGGAETQYF
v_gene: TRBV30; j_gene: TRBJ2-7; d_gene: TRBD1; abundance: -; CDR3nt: TGTGCCTGGAGTGTGTGGGACAGGAAATCGGACGAGCAGTACTTC; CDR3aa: CAWSVWDRKSDEQYF
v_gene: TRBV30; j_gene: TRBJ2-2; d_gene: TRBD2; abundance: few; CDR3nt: TGTGCCTGGAGTTTTAGCGGGAGTATCCCCGGGGAGCTGTTTTTT; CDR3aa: CAWSFSGSIPGELFF
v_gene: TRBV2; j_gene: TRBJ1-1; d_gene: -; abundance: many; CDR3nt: TGTGCCAGCAGTGAGTTACTCGTGGGAAGGACTGAAGCTTTCTTT; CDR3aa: CASSELLVGRTEAFF
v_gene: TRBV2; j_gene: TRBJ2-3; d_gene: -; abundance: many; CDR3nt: TGTGCCAGCACATTAGCGGCAGCCACAGATACGCAGTATTTT; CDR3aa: CASTLAAATDTQYF
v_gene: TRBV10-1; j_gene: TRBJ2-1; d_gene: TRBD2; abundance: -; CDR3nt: TGCGCCACGCCAGCGGGGTACTACAATGAGCAGTTCTTC; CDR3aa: CATPAGYYNEQFF
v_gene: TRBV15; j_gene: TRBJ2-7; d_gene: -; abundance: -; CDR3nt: TGTGCCACCAGCAGAGGACCAGGGGAAGAGCAGTACTTC; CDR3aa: CATSRGPGEEQYF
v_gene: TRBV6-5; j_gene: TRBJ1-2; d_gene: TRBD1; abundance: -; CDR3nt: TGTGCCAGCAGTTACTGGGCAGGGGGCGCGGAAGGCTACACCTTC; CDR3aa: CASSYWAGGAEGYTF
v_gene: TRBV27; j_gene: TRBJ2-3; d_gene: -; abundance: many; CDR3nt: TGTGCCACTTCCAGGGCTTCGGAGACAGATACGCAGTATTTT; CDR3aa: CATSRASETDTQYF
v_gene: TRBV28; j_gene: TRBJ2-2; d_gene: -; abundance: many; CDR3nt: TGTGCCAGCACCCCCTCGGGGAAGAGCACCGGGGAGCTGTTTTTT; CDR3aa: CASTPSGKSTGELFF
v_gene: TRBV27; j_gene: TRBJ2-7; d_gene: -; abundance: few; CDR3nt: TGTGCCAGCAGTGGAATACGAAAACTAGCCCCCTACGAGCAGTACTTC; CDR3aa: CASSGIRKLAPYEQYF
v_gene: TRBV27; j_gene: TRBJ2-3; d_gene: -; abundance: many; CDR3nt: TGTGCCAGCAGTTCCCCGGACAGCACAGATACGCAGTATTTT; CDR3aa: CASSSPDSTDTQYF
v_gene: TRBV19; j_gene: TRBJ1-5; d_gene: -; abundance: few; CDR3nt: TGTGCCACCCGAAGGGGAGCACAGCCCCAGCATTTT; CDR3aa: CATRRGAQPQHF
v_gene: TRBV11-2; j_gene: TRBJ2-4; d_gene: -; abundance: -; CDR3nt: TGTGCCAGCAGCCGTCCCAGTTTGTCCAAAAACATTCAGTACTTC; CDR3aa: CASSRPSLSKNIQYF
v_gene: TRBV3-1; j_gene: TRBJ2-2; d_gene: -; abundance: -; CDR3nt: TGTGCCAGCAGTCTTAACAGGGCTGTCGGGGAGCTGTTTTTT; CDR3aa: CASSLNRAVGELFF
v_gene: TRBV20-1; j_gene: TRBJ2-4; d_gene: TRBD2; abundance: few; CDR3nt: TGCAGTGCCCACGGGGGGGGGCCTCGGAACATTCAGTACTTC; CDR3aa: CSAHGGGPRNIQYF
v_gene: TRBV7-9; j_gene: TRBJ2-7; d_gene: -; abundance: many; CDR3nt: TGTGCCAGCAGCCCCGACACCGGGACACAGAGCTCCTACGAGCAGTACTTC; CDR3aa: CASSPDTGTQSSYEQYF
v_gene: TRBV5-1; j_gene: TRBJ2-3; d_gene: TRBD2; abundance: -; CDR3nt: TGCGCCAGCAGAGAGGGCGGGAGGAGGGCAGATACGCAGTATTTT; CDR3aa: CASREGGRRADTQYF
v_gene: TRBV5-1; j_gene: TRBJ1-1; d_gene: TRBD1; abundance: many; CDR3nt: TGCGCCAGCAGCTCTGGACAGGGGGCTGAAGCTTTCTTT; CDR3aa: CASSSGQGAEAFF
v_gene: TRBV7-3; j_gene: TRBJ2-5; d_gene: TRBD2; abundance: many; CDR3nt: TGTGCCAGCAGCTTAACTAGCGGGATAGGAGAGACCCAGTACTTC; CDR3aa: CASSLTSGIGETQYF